This is a list of T cell receptor beta chains from one sample in a study of CXCR3-negative and CXCR3-positive naive CD8 T cells. One entry per CDR3 protein, without DNA, is what TCRdb gives after re-calling the 5' RACE reads. This sample's clone table lists about 89,000 distinct CDR3 sequences. Sequencing was performed on naive CXCR3+ CD8+ T cells from blood. The source of these receptors is a human donor in good health. Some clones in this sample may be carry-over from other donors' samples. Both conserved end residues are part of each CDR3.

TRBJ2-1	14	TRBV7-6	CASSLETSGYEQFF
TRBJ2-1	16	TRBV29-1	CSVPDRGPVQYNEQFF
TRBJ2-1	18	TRBV11-2	CASSSTLYSGGPYNEQFF
TRBJ2-2	14	TRBV5-5	CASSFRLNTGELFF
TRBJ1-2	15	TRBV4-1	CASSQDSESNYGYTF
TRBJ2-7	14	TRBV29-1	CSVDGPAGGYEQYF
TRBJ1-2	15	TRBV25-1	CASSEYFRQGGGYTF
TRBJ1-2	16	TRBV3-1	CASSPALGRGNYGYTF
TRBJ2-3	16	TRBV7-2	CASSHNLARFTDTQYF
TRBJ2-1	15	TRBV7-9	CASSRLAVSYNEQFF
TRBJ2-1	15	TRBV7-3	CASTREGYPNNEQFF
TRBJ1-5	15	TRBV5-1	CASSFGQGEDQPQHF
TRBJ2-7	13	TRBV29-1	CSVRLAGTYEQYF
TRBJ2-1	18	TRBV24-1	CATSESPEQGTYYNEQFF
TRBJ1-2	13	TRBV9	CASSVSATRGYTF
TRBJ2-7	13	TRBV20-1	CSALPLHTYEQYF
TRBJ2-1	11	TRBV28	CASRVSGSQFF
TRBJ2-3	16	TRBV6-1	CASSEVGGVYTDTQYF
TRBJ2-1	18	TRBV29-1	CSAQGRLATSGPYNEQFF
TRBJ2-5	14	TRBV20-1	CSAPGVGLGETQYF
TRBJ2-7	14	TRBV12-3/TRBV12-4	CASSPQGGGYEQYF
TRBJ1-5	13	TRBV6-2/TRBV6-3	CASSYREDQPQHF
TRBJ1-2	11	TRBV10-3	CAISEDLGYTF
TRBJ2-1	15	TRBV28	CASRLAVSSYNEQFF
TRBJ2-7	14	TRBV5-8	CASKGQGRIYEQYF
TRBJ2-3	13	TRBV25-1	CASSEDDTDTQYF
TRBJ1-6	14	TRBV20-1	CSADGPLVGSPLHF
TRBJ1-4	16	TRBV12-3/TRBV12-4	CASRPSTEATNEKLFF
TRBJ1-1	12	TRBV13	CASSPGGPEAFF
TRBJ1-1	11	TRBV29-1	CSVEESGEAFF
TRBJ1-1	17	TRBV29-1	CSVVKGVRPGKDTEAFF
TRBJ2-1	12	TRBV5-6	CASSLTSGEQFF
TRBJ2-1	12	TRBV7-9	CASSYPVDEQFF
TRBJ1-6	15	TRBV5-1	CASSLGIFGDSPLHF
TRBJ1-1	12	TRBV4-1	CASSQPTEEAFF
TRBJ2-7	12	TRBV29-1	CSVGDAAYEQYF
TRBJ2-1	15	TRBV6-5	CASSYAREGYNEQFF
TRBJ2-7	13	TRBV20-1	CSARDPGNYEQYF
TRBJ2-1	12	TRBV20-1	CSARRDSVEQFF
TRBJ2-3	14	TRBV7-2	CASSLVMGSDTQYF
TRBJ2-7	12	TRBV27	CASSSLAGEQYF
TRBJ2-7	16	TRBV14	CASSQGGLAGFYEQYF
TRBJ2-7	16	TRBV13	CASSSTGTVSHYEQYF
TRBJ2-1	11	TRBV12-3/TRBV12-4	CASSGGDEQFF
TRBJ2-7	15	TRBV9	CASSAGPGLAYEQYF
TRBJ2-7	14	TRBV7-9	CASSLLGANYEQYF